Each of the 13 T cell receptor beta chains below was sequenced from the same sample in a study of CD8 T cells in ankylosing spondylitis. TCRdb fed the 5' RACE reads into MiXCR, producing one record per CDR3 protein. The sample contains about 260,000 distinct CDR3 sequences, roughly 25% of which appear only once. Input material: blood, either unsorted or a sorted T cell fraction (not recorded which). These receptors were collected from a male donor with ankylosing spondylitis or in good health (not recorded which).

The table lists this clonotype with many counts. The CDR3 DNA reads as TGTGCCAGCAGCCTTGGCAGGGGAACCAACGATGGTCAGCCCCAGCATTTT. This sequence encodes CASSLGRGTNDGQPQHF. The chain carries TRBV7-8 and TRBJ1-5; D perhaps matches TRBD1 (6 bases). The CDR3 is made up of 17 amino acids. Germline assignment: CDR1 SGHVS and CDR2 FQNEAQ. Between the trimmed V and J ends, which lost 5 bases and 6 bases, there was a span of 23 bases.

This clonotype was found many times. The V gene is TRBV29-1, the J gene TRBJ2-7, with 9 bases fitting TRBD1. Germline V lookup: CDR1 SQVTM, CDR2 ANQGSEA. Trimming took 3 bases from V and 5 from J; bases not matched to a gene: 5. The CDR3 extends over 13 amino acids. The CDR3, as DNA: TGCAGCGTTGACGGACAGGGGTTCCACGAGCAGTACTTC. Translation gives CSVDGQGFHEQYF.

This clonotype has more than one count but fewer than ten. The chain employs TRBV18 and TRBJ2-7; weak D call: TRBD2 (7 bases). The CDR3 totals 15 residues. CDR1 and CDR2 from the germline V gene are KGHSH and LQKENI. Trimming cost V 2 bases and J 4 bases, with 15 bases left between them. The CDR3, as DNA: TGTGCCAGCTCACCAGAACGGGGGAGGGGGTACGAGCAGTACTTC. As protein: CASSPERGRGYEQYF. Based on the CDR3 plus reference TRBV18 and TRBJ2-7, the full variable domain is NAGVMQNPRHLVRRRGQEARLRCSPMKGHSHVYWYRQLPEEGLKFMVYLQKENIIDESGMPKERFSAEFPKEGPSILRIQQVVRGDSAAYFCASSPERGRGYEQYFGPGTRLTVT.

As DNA, the CDR3 is TGTGCCAGCAGCTACTACCCTAGCAATCAGCCCCAGCATTTT. Its translation: CASSYYPSNQPQHF. The rearrangement joins TRBV5-6 to TRBJ1-5; D is ambiguous. This CDR3 has 14 amino acids. Germline loops: CDR1 SGHDT, CDR2 YYEEEE. V gave up 3 bases and J gave up 0 bases, with 7 bases separating them.

Written as DNA, the CDR3 is TGCAGTGCTCCCCGGGCCGGAGGAGGTCAGCCCCAGCATTTT. Translated: CSAPRAGGGQPQHF. The chain recombines TRBV20-1 with TRBJ1-5; no firm D call. This CDR3 spans 14 amino acids. V lost 5 bases to trimming and J lost 6 bases, with 17 bases between them. Germline CDR1 is DFQATT and CDR2 is SNEGSKA (reference sequence).

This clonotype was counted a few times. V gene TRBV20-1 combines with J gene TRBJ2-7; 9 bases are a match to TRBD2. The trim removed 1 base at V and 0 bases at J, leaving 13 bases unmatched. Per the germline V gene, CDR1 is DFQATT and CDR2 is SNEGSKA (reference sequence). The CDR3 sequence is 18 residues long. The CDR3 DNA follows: TGCAGTGCTAGAGCGCCCCGTAGAGTAGCGGGGGCCTCCTACGAGCAGTACTTC. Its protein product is CSARAPRRVAGASYEQYF.

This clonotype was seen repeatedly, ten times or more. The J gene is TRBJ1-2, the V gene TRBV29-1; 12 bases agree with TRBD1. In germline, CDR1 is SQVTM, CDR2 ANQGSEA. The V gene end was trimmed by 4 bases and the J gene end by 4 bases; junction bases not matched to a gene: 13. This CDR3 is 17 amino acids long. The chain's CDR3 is CSVASTPGTGGVYGYTF. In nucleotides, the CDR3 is TGCAGCGTTGCCAGCACTCCCGGGACAGGGGGCGTCTATGGCTACACCTTC.

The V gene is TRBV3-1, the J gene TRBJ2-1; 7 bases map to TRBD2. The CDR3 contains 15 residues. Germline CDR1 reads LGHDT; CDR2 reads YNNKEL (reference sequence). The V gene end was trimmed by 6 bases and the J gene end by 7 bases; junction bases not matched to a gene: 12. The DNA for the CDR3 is TGTGCCAGCAGACGCGCGGGGGTGGAGGGGAATGAGCAGTTCTTC. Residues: CASRRAGVEGNEQFF.

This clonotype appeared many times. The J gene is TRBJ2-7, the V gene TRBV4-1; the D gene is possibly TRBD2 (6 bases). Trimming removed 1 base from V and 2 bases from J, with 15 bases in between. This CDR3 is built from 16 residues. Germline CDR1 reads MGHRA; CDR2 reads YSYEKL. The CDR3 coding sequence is TGCGCCAGCAGCCAAGGGAGGGCTAGTTTCACCTACGAGCAGTACTTC. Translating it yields CASSQGRASFTYEQYF.

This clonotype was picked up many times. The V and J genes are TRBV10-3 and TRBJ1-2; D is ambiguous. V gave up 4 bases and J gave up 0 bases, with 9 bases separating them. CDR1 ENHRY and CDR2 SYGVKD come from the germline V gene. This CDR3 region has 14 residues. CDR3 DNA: TGTGCCATCAGTGTCCACCTAGCTAACTATGGCTACACCTTC. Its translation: CAISVHLANYGYTF.

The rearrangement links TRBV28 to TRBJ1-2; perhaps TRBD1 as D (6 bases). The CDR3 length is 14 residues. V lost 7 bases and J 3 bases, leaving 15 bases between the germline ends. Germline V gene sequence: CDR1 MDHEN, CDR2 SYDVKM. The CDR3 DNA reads TGTGCCAGCACCACCGGGGGGGGCGACTATGGCTACACCTTC. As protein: CASTTGGGDYGYTF.

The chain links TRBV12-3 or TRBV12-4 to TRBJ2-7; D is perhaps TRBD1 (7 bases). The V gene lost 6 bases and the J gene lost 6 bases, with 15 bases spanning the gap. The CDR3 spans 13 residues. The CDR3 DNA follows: TGTGCCAGCAGACGAAACAGGGGAGGCGAGCAGTACTTC. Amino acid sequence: CASRRNRGGEQYF.

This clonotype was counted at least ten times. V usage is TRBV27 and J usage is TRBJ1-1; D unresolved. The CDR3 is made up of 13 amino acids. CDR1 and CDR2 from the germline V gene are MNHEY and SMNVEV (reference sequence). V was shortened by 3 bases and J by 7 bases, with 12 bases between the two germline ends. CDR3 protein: CASSLAGRGEAFF. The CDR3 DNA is TGTGCCAGCAGTTTGGCAGGTAGAGGTGAAGCTTTCTTT.